This T cell receptor beta chain derives from a study of vaccination effects on CD4 cells after COVID-19. As for the study in general: Each participant was administered two doses of either the BNT162b2 or the mRNA-1273 vaccine. Broader study findings: By a late point after vaccination, infection- and vaccine-induced clones had shrunk markedly through clonal contraction. The vaccine-induced clones of healthy vaccinees included only 1 of 255 that cross-reacted with common cold coronaviruses.

After expansion with viral peptide pools in the ViraFEST assay, antigen-specific CD4+ T cells were sequenced. Cultured cells yielded isolated CD4+ T cells after around 10 days. Testing of the vaccine recipients showed negative nucleocapsid antibodies and no prior SARS-CoV-2 infection. For each well, about 2 million PBMC were cultured with 10 IU/ml IL-2 and around 9.6 ug/ml peptides. The CDR3 extends over 14 amino acids. Deletions cut 5 bases from V and 2 bases from J, with 13 bases between. CDR1 and CDR2 from the germline V gene are SGHRS and YFSETQ. This clone was picked up a small number of times. The target antigen is unknown. Here immunoSEQ multiplex PCR was the method, and the copy in TCRdb shows in-frame clones only, minus some. The repertoire consists of over 55,000 clones, with about 80% occurring once and the leading ten covering over 3.5%.

The genes are TRBV5-1 and TRBJ1-2; D uncertain. The specimen was CD4+ T cells from PBMCs cultured with HCoV-OC43 spike peptides, collected before COVID-19 vaccination. The subset here: HCoV-OC43 spike overlapping peptide pool stimulation. This TCR was sampled from a human donor who received a COVID-19 vaccine. The CDR3 region has the DNA TGCGCCAGCAGTGAAACTGGGCCCAACTATGGCTACACCTTC. This encodes CASSETGPNYGYTF.